A single sample gave rise to the 4 T cell receptor beta chains below, sequenced in a study of T cells of healthy individuals. Using its own MiXCR run on the 5' RACE reads, TCRdb lists one record per CDR3 protein. Of tens of thousands of distinct CDR3 sequences listed, roughly 14% are singletons. The origin of the receptors is a human donor in good health.

This clonotype was seen at least ten times. The chain employs TRBV29-1 and TRBJ2-3; D is unclear. The CDR3 sequence is 13 residues long. V was cut by 4 bases and J by 1 base, with 9 bases left in between. Germline CDR1 reads SQVTM; CDR2 reads ANQGSEA. CDR3 DNA sequence: TGCAGCGTTGGGGCGGCGCGCACAGATACGCAGTATTTT. As protein: CSVGAARTDTQYF.

The chain recombines TRBV11-2 with TRBJ2-7, with 7 bases lining up with TRBD1. V was clipped by 5 bases and J by 0 bases; unmatched bases: 7. This CDR3 has 15 amino acids. Germline V gives CDR1 SGHAT, CDR2 FQNNGV. The chain's CDR3 is CASSNGGQSSYEQYF. CDR3 sequence (DNA): TGTGCCAGCAGCAATGGGGGACAGAGCTCCTACGAGCAGTACTTC.

The genes are TRBV9 and TRBJ2-1, with 10 bases lining up with TRBD2. CDR3 size: 16 residues. The germline V gene has CDR1 SGDLS and CDR2 YYNGEE. V lost 4 bases, J lost 4 bases, and 8 bases stayed unmatched. In nucleotides, the CDR3 is TGTGCCAGCAGCTTTCGGACTAGCGGCGCTTACAATGAGCAGTTCTTC. This translates into CASSFRTSGAYNEQFF.

This clonotype was seen a few times. The chain employs TRBV28 and TRBJ1-4; D might be TRBD1 (6 bases). This CDR3 is built from 15 residues. Between the trimmed V and J ends, which lost 1 base and 3 bases, there was a span of 9 bases. Per germline, CDR1 MDHEN and CDR2 SYDVKM. CDR3 loop: CASSLFDRPNEKLFF. CDR3 DNA: TGTGCCAGCAGTTTATTTGACAGGCCTAATGAAAAACTGTTTTTT.